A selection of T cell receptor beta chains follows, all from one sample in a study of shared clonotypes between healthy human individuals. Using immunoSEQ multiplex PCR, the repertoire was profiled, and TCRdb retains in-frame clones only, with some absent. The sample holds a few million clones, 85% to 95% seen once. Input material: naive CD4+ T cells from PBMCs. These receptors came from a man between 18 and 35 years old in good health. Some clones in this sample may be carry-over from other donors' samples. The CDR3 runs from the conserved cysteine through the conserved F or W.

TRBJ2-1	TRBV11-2	CASSPSGTSGRVSYNEQFF
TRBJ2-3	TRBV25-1	CASSEYRGSKDTQYF
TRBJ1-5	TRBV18	CASSPLGSDQPQHF
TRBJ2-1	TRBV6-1	CASRGTSYYNEQFF
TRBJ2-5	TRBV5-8	CASSPGDSSDQETQYF
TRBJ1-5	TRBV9	CASSDTGINQPQHF
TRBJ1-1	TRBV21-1	CASIPGGGRGVAWTEAFF
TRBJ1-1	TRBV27	CASSPLEAGGAGAFF
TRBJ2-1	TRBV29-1	CSAGLAHEQFF
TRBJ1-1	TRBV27	CASTLGLGTEAFF
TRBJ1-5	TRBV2	CASSGITSNQPQHF